The clone carrying this T cell receptor beta chain showed up many times. This record belongs to a study of T cells in Graves' hyperthyroidism and ophthalmopathy. TCR beta CDR3 sequences were amplified from RNA transcripts. The TCR CDR3 first-round RT-PCR relied on the HTBI primer set. TCRdb re-analysed the multiplex PCR reads in MiXCR, keeping a single row per CDR3 protein. The sample consists of around 290,000 distinct CDR3 sequences, about 14% of them appearing once. V lost 2 bases and J lost 6, with 11 bases in between. The CDR3 length is 14 residues. The germline V gene has CDR1 SGHVS and CDR2 FNYEAQ.

The clonotype comes from a woman aged 25 to 45 with Graves' hyperthyroidism that later progressed to Graves' ophthalmopathy. The chain links TRBV7-6 to TRBJ2-1; D is possibly TRBD2 (5 bases). The material sequenced was blood. The CDR3 DNA follows: TGTGCCAGCAGCTTACCGGGATCTGGCAATGAGCAGTTCTTC. Protein product: CASSLPGSGNEQFF.